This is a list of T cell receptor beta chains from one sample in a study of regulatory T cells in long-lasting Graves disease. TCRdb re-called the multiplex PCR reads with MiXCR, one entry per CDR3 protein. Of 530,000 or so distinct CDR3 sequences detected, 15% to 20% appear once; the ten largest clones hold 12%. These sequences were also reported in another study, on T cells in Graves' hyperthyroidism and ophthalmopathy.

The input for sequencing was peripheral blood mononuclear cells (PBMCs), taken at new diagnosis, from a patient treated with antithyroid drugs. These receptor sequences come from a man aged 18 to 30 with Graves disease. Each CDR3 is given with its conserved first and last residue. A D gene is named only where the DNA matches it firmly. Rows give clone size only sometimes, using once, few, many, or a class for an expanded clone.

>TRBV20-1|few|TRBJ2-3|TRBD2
TGCAGTGCTACCGGGAGGGGCGGGATCTACCCCACAGATACGCAGTATTTT
CSATGRGGIYPTDTQYF
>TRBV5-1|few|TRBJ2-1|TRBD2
TGTGCCAGCAGTCTAGGGGCGGGAGGGCCTGGCAATGAGCAGTTCTTC
CASSLGAGGPGNEQFF
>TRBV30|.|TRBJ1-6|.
TGTGCCTGGAGTCCCTCTACGGCCTATAATTCACCCCTCCACTTT
CAWSPSTAYNSPLHF
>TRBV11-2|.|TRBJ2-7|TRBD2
TGTGCCAGCAGCAGCACACTAGCGGGAGTGGAAGGCTACGAGCAGTACTTC
CASSSTLAGVEGYEQYF
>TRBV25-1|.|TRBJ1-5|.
TGTGCCAGCAGTGAACCAGACGCGGGGCAGCCCCAGCATTTT
CASSEPDAGQPQHF
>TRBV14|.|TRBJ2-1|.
TGTGCCAGCAGCCAAGATCTATCAACTGAGCAGTTCTTC
CASSQDLSTEQFF
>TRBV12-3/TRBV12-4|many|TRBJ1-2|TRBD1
TGTGCCAGCAGCTGGACAGGGGGCGACTATGGCTACACCTTC
CASSWTGGDYGYTF
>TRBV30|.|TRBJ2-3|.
TGTGCCTGGAGTGGGGGGGTAGCGGAGATCACAGATACGCAGTATTTT
CAWSGGVAEITDTQYF
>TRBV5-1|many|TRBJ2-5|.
TGCGCCAGCACTCCGGGCCAGATTGCGACGGAAGAGACCCAGTACTTC
CASTPGQIATEETQYF
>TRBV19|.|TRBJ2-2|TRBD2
TGTGCCAGTAGTAATATTCTTCCTTATCGGGCGGGAGGATCGAACACCGGGGAGCTGTTTTTT
CASSNILPYRAGGSNTGELFF
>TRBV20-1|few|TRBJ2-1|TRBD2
TGCAGTGCTAGAGATTTAGAGCGGGAGGGAAATACGGTCAATGAGCAGTTCTTC
CSARDLEREGNTVNEQFF
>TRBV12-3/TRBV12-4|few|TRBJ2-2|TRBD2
TGTGCCAGCACCCGACTAGCGGGAGCGATCGGGGAGCTGTTTTTT
CASTRLAGAIGELFF
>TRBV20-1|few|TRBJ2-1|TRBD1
TGCAGTGCCCAGGGGGAGTCCTACAATGAGCAGTTCTTC
CSAQGESYNEQFF
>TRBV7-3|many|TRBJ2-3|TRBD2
TGTGCCAGCAGCCTCCGCCCGGCTAGCGGGACTAGCACAGATACGCAGTATTTT
CASSLRPASGTSTDTQYF
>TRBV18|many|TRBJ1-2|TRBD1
TGTGCCAGCTCGACAGGGGAGAATGGCTACACCTTC
CASSTGENGYTF
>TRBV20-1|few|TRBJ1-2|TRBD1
TGCAGTGCTAGCAGGGGGCAAGTGGATGGCTACACCTTC
CSASRGQVDGYTF
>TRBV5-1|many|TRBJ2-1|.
TGCGCCAGCAGCTTGCAGGGCTATGACAATGAGCAGTTCTTC
CASSLQGYDNEQFF
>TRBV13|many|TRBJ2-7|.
TGTGCCAGCAAGCTAGCCACCAACGAGCAGTACTTC
CASKLATNEQYF
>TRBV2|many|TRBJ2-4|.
TGTGCCAGCAGTGGGGGTTCGGGACACTGGTCAAACTCAGCCAAAAACATTCAGTACTTC
CASSGGSGHWSNSAKNIQYF
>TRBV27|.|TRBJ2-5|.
TGTGCCACAGGGAGGACGGAAGAGACCCAGTACTTC
CATGRTEETQYF
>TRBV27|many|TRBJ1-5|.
TGTGCCAGCAGTCCGGTAATGGATAATCAGCCCCAGCATTTT
CASSPVMDNQPQHF
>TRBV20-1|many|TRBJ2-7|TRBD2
TGCAGTGCTGCTAGCGGGAACTACGAGCAGTACTTC
CSAASGNYEQYF